The present entry profiles one T cell receptor (beta chain) with its context. The sample comes from a study of CD4 and CD8 cells across lung adenocarcinoma regions. Each CDR3 protein gets one entry after TCRdb re-called the PCR reads with MiXCR. The data show about 23,000 distinct CDR3 sequences, roughly half seen once. The CDR3 has 17 residues. The V end lost 1 base, the J end lost 1 base, and 16 bases lay between the germline ends. Germline CDR1 is MGHRA and CDR2 is YSYEKL. Donors had localized lung adenocarcinoma, a non-small cell lung cancer. The sequenced material came from CD4+ T cells from the center of a lung tumor. The source of this sequence is a male donor with lung adenocarcinoma. The CD4 and CD8 labels of this study may be unreliable. The chain employs TRBV4-1 and TRBJ2-5, with D perhaps TRBD1 (5 bases). CDR3 bases: TGCGCCAGCAGCCAAGTCACTGGTGCAGGGATCCAAGAGACCCAGTACTTC. Translated: CASSQVTGAGIQETQYF.